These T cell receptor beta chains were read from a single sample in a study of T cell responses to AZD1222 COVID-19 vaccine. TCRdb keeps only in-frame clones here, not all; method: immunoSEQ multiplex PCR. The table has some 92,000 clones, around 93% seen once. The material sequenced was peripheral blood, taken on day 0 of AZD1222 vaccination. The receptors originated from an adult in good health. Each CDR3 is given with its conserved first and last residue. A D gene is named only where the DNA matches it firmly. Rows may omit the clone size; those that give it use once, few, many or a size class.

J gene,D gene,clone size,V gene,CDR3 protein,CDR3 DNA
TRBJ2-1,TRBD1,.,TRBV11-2,CASTGGWGNEQFF,TGTGCCAGCACAGGGGGCTGGGGCAATGAGCAGTTCTTC
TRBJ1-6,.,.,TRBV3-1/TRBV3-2,CASSQNSAYNSPLHF,TGTGCCAGCAGCCAAAACTCAGCCTATAATTCACCCCTCCACTTT
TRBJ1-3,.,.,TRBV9,CASSGTSQDTIYF,TGTGCCAGCAGCGGGACTTCCCAGGACACCATATATTTT
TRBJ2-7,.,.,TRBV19,CASSRTPLREQYF,TGTGCCAGTAGCAGAACCCCCCTTAGGGAGCAGTACTTC
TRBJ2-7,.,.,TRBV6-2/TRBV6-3,CASSYSRLGSSYEQYF,TGTGCCAGCAGTTACTCTCGGCTGGGGAGCTCCTACGAGCAGTACTTC
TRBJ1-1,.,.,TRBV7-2,CASSLWGVNTEAFF,TGTGCCAGCAGCTTATGGGGGGTGAACACTGAAGCTTTCTTT
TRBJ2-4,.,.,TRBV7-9,CASSLGDNIQYF,TGTGCCAGCAGCTTAGGGGACAACATTCAGTACTTC
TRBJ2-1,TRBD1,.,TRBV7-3,CASSAGQGNYNEQFF,TGTGCCAGCAGCGCGGGACAGGGGAACTACAATGAGCAGTTCTTC
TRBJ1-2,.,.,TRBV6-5,CASRRAPDGYTF,TGTGCCAGCCGTCGGGCCCCAGATGGCTACACCTTC
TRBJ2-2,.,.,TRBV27,CASSLLGLHYTGELFF,TGTGCCAGCAGTTTATTAGGGCTTCACTACACCGGGGAGCTGTTTTTT
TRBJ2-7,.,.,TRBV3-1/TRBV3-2,CASSQVGREQYF,TGTGCCAGCAGCCAAGTCGGTCGCGAGCAGTACTTC
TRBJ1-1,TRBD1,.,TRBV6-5,CASSPQGRRTEAFF,TGTGCCAGCAGCCCACAGGGGCGTCGCACTGAAGCTTTCTTT
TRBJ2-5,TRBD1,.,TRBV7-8,CASSPDREQETQYF,TGTGCCAGCAGCCCCGACAGGGAACAAGAGACCCAGTACTTC
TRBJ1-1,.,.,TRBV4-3,CASSQATANTEAFF,TGCGCCAGCAGCCAAGCCACAGCGAACACTGAAGCTTTCTTT
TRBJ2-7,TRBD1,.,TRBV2,CASRQGLEYEQYF,TGTGCCAGCAGACAGGGGCTGGAGTACGAGCAGTACTTC
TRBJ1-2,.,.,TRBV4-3,CASSQRGGGYTF,TGCGCCAGCAGCCAAAGGGGAGGAGGCTACACCTTC
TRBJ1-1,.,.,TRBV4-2,CASSQEYKNTEAFF,TGTGCCAGCAGCCAAGAATACAAGAACACTGAAGCTTTCTTT
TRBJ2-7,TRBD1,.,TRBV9,CASSVRSGTGAPEQYF,TGTGCCAGCAGCGTACGCTCCGGGACAGGGGCACCCGAGCAGTACTTC
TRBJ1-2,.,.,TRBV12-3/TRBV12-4,CASMGRQGDGYTF,TGTGCCAGCATGGGACGCCAAGGGGATGGCTACACCTTC
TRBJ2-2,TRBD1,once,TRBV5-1,CASSLAHGQGSGELFF,TGCGCCAGCAGCTTGGCCCATGGACAGGGGTCCGGGGAGCTGTTTTTT
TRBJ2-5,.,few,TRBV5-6,CASSLGWADQETQYF,TGTGCCAGCAGCTTGGGTTGGGCGGACCAAGAGACCCAGTACTTC
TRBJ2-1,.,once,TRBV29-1,CSVESFGTGRIYNEQFF,TGCAGCGTTGAATCTTTCGGGACTGGACGAATATACAATGAGCAGTTCTTC
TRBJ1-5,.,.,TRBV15,CATVRVCNQPQHF,TGTGCCACCGTCAGGGTTTGCAATCAGCCCCAGCATTTT
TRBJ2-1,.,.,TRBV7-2,CASSPPRGDEQFF,TGTGCCAGCAGCCCCCCTAGGGGGGATGAGCAGTTCTTC
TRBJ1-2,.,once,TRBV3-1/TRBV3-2,CASSLIGAQYGYTF,TGTGCCAGCAGCCTTATCGGGGCCCAGTATGGCTACACCTTC
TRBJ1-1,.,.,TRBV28,CASSTDHTEAFF,TGTGCCAGCAGTACCGACCATACTGAAGCTTTCTTT
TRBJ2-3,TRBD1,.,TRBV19,CASSLDRRRFSTDTQYF,TGTGCCAGTAGCCTGGACAGGAGGCGTTTTAGCACAGATACGCAGTATTTT
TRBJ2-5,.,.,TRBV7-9,CASSHDKGAETQYF,TGTGCCAGCAGCCACGATAAGGGCGCAGAGACCCAGTACTTC
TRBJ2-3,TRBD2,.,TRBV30,CAWSVRGGRDTQYF,TGTGCCTGGAGTGTACGGGGGGGCAGGGATACGCAGTATTTT
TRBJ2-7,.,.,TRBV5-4,CASSLDQRSYEQYF,TGTGCCAGCAGCTTGGATCAGCGTTCCTACGAGCAGTACTTC
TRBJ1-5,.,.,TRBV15,CATSRDQVGRVYQPQHF,TGTGCCACCAGCAGAGATCAGGTTGGCAGGGTGTATCAGCCCCAGCATTTT
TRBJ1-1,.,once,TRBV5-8,CASRRGRTEAFF,TGTGCCAGCCGGAGAGGGCGAACTGAAGCTTTCTTT
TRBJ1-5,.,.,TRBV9,CASSVGGRAVGLEPQHF,TGTGCCAGCAGCGTAGGCGGGCGGGCAGTCGGATTGGAGCCCCAGCATTTT
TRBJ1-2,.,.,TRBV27,CATWDFNYGYTF,TGTGCCACCTGGGACTTTAACTATGGCTACACCTTC
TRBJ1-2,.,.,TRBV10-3,CATEGGNYGYTF,TGTGCCACCGAGGGAGGGAACTATGGCTACACCTTC
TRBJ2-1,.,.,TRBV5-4,CASITRPGNYNEQFF,TGTGCCAGCATCACCCGGCCGGGCAACTACAATGAGCAGTTCTTC
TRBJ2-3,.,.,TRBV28,CASSFRITDTQYF,TGTGCCAGCAGTTTTCGAATCACAGATACGCAGTATTTT
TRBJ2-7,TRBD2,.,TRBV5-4,CASSRAGGEQYF,TGTGCCAGCAGCAGGGCGGGAGGCGAGCAGTACTTC